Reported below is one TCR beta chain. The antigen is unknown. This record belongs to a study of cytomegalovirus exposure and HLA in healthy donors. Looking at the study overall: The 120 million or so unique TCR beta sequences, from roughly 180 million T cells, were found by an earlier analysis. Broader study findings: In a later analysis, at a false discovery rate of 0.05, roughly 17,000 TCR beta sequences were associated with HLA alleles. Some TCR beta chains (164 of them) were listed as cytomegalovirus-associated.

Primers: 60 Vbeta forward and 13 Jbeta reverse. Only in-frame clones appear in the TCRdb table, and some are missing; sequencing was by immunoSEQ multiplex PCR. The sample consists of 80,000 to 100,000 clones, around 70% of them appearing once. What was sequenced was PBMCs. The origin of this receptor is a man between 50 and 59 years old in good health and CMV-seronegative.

The CDR3 sequence: CAIRQEVVGYTF. For the CDR3, the DNA is TGTGCCATCAGACAAGAGGTGGTGGGCTACACCTTC. The rearrangement links TRBV10-3 to TRBJ1-2; D is uncertain. In germline, CDR1 is ENHRY, CDR2 SYGVKD. V gave up 6 bases and J gave up 8 bases, with 13 bases separating them. The length of the CDR3 is 12 residues.